This T cell receptor beta chain was captured in a study of control samples from healthy donors and cancer patients (dated by TCRdb to 2020 to 2022). Turning to this clone: It lacks a known antigen. No base-level quality is on record; no much larger clone is a single base apart.

The germline V gene encodes CDR1 SGHVS and CDR2 FQNEAQ. The germline V and J ends show losses of 2 bases and 3 bases respectively, and no gene match explains 2 bases of the junction. The CDR3 runs 14 amino acids, cysteine and phenylalanine included. Only the CDR3 DNA stays, 42 bases, in frame from base 1. The library was produced with the immunoSEQ multiplex PCR assay. This immuneACCESS table, as held by TCRdb, lists in-frame sequences with V and J called but not all clones. Of the missing ones, under half trace to an unresolved V gene in checked studies; the others have no known cause. This sample lists about 220,000 clones; just under 95% were detected once. About 1.6% of the sample rests with the top ten.

The sequenced sample consisted of blood. The chain joins TRBV7-8 to TRBJ2-7; 9 central nucleotides agree with TRBD1. This TCR was sampled from a man in his fifties or sixties in good health. At the DNA level, the sequence is TGTGCCAGCAGCTTAACAGGGGGCATCTACGAGCAGTACTTC. Translated, this gives CASSLTGGIYEQYF.